This TCR beta chain was recorded in a study of blood T cell repertoires in COVID-19 (dated by TCRdb to 2020 to 2021). For the study in its entirety: Samples from collaborators originated in the United States, Italy and Spain and spanned both the acute and convalescent phases of COVID-19. The material from the prospective study consisted of cDNA or gDNA derived from T cells, B-cell-depleted T cells, or PBMCs. Subjects who had been exposed to COVID-19, were actively infected with it, or had recovered from it provided the deeply sampled blood TCRbeta repertoires that made up the dataset. The repertoires were released in a freely available public database meant as a resource for research on the immune response to SARS-CoV-2. The samples were drawn from two sources: the first 160 participants of the ongoing ImmuneRACE study, and fewer than 1,500 subjects contributed by 6 global collaborators. Sample metadata almost always included a de-identified subject ID, COVID-19 status, age in years and sex. Where HLA class I and class II types were available, the types were taken from metadata supplied by the sample provider, not from assay-based typing. General study outcomes and caveats: The amount of clinical and demographic metadata varied by source and participant and was provided uncurated.

Note on this clone: Its recognized antigen is unknown. Base qualities were left out, and no much larger clone turns up one base away.

Collaborating institutions collected whole blood in K2EDTA tubes following their own protocols. For TCRbeta analysis, collaborators shipped samples in one of three forms: frozen whole blood, isolated PBMCs, or DNA extracted from either of those sample types. The immunoSEQ Assay, a bias-controlled multiplex PCR, was used to amplify TCRbeta CDR3 regions from genomic DNA. Concerning the study's data processing: The number of nucleated cells in each sample was estimated from the amplification of reference gene primers within the assay. To quantify the absolute abundance of each unique TCRbeta CDR3 rearrangement, sequence reads were collapsed and filtered. For each sample, productive Simpson clonality was calculated by taking the square root of Simpson's diversity index across productive rearrangements. The table was pulled from immuneACCESS by TCRdb, which kept in-frame rearrangements only. Such tables lose some clones; where checked, under half of the loss comes from unresolved V genes, and the rest has no known cause. The V and J calls and clone size were taken over from that table, and D and trimming were inferred from the DNA. Across this sample there are more than 85,000 clones, with about 80% seen only once. Roughly 7% of the sample lies in the top ten.

Based on the germline V gene (reference sequence), the CDR1 and CDR2 sequences are SGHKS and YYEKEE. Trimming at the junction amounts to 3 bases on V and 5 bases on J, and the germline ends lie 9 bases apart. The CDR3, from cysteine to phenylalanine, totals 14 residues. Solely the CDR3 DNA is kept, with 42 bases framed from the first base. Input material: peripheral blood. Here the chain combines TRBV5-5 and TRBJ1-6, with no reliable assignment of the D segment. The sequence derives from a woman in her forties or fifties with acute or convalescent COVID-19. CDR3 loop: CASSSRGDNSPLHF. The DNA is TGTGCCAGCAGCTCGCGCGGGGATAATTCACCCCTCCACTTT.